These 4 T cell receptor beta chains share one sample of origin, sequenced in a study of cytotoxic CD8 clonotypes in ibrutinib-treated CLL. The protocol was immunoSEQ multiplex PCR, while the TCRdb copy is restricted to in-frame clones and leaves out a portion. The data show tens of thousands of clones, about nine tenths seen once. The specimen was PBMCs, collected after 12 months of ibrutinib treatment. Receptors originate from a human donor with chronic lymphocytic leukemia.

The chain carries TRBV27 and TRBJ1-2; tentative D call: TRBD1 (5 bases). Trimming cost V 1 base and J 0 bases, with 12 bases left between them. Germline CDR1 reads MNHEY; CDR2 reads SMNVEV (reference sequence). This CDR3 spans 16 amino acids. CDR3 sequence reads: CASSLWDGAANYGYTF. The DNA for the CDR3 is TGTGCCAGCAGTTTATGGGATGGGGCGGCTAACTATGGCTACACCTTC.

This rearrangement joins TRBV9 to TRBJ2-1; 7 nucleotides align to TRBD1. The CDR3 contains 15 residues. Germline V gives CDR1 SGDLS, CDR2 YYNGEE. The V and J ends lost 0 bases and 6 bases, in that order; junction bases with no gene match: 6. The CDR3 here is CASSVASGTVNEQFF. The CDR3 DNA is TGTGCCAGCAGCGTAGCGTCGGGGACAGTCAATGAGCAGTTCTTC. The whole variable domain, remainder taken from reference TRBV9 and TRBJ2-1, is DSGVTQTPKHLITATGQRVTLRCSPRSGDLSVYWYQQSLDQGLQFLIQYYNGEERAKGNILERFSAQQFPDLHSELNLSSLELGDSALYFCASSVASGTVNEQFFGPGTRLTVL.

The DNA of the CDR3 is TGTGCCAGCAGCCCTGACATAACCGCCTATGGCTACACCTTC. Translated, it gives CASSPDITAYGYTF. The rearrangement joins TRBV7-2 to TRBJ1-2; no firm D call. The CDR3 extends over 14 amino acids. Trimming stripped 5 bases from V and 4 bases from J, with 14 bases between. Germline CDR1 and CDR2: SGHTA and FQGNSA.

This clone was observed once. The chain is built from TRBV4-3 and TRBJ1-2; D gene unclear. This CDR3 has 17 residues. Germline assignment: CDR1 LGHNA and CDR2 YSLEER. Between the trimmed V and J ends, which lost 0 bases and 4 bases, there was a span of 18 bases. The chain's CDR3 is CASSQERGQLMIYGYTF. As DNA, the CDR3 is TGCGCCAGCAGCCAAGAGAGAGGTCAGCTCATGATCTATGGCTACACCTTC.